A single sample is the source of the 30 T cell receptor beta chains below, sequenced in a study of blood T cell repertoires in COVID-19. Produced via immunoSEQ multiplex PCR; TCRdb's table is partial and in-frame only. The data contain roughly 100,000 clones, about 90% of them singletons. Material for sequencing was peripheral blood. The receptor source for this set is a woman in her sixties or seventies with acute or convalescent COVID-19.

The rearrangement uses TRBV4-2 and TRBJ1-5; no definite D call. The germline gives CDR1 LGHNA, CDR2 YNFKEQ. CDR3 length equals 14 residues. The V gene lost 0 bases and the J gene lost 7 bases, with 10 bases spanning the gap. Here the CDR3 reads CASSQEVGRQPQHF. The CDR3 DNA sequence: TGTGCCAGCAGCCAAGAGGTAGGGAGACAGCCCCAGCATTTT.

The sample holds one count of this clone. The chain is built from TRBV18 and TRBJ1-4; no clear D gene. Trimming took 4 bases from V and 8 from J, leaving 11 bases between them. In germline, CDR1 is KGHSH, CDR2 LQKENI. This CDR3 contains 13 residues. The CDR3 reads CASSLSGGEKLFF. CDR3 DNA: TGTGCCAGCTCACTATCAGGAGGGGAAAAACTGTTTTTT. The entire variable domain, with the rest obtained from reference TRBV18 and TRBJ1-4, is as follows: NAGVMQNPRHLVRRRGQEARLRCSPMKGHSHVYWYRQLPEEGLKFMVYLQKENIIDESGMPKERFSAEFPKEGPSILRIQQVVRGDSAAYFCASSLSGGEKLFFGSGTQLSVL.

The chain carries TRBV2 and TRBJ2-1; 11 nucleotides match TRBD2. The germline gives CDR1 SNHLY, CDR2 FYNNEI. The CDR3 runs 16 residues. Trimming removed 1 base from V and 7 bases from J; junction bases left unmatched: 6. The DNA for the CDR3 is TGTGCCAGCAGTGAAGATAGCGGGAGGGCAGGAAATGAGCAGTTCTTC. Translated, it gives CASSEDSGRAGNEQFF.

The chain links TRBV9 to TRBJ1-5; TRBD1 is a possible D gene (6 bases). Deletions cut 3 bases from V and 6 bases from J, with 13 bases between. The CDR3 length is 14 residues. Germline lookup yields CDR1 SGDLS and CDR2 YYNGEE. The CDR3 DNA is TGTGCCAGCAGCGACCGACAGGACGGTCAGCCCCAGCATTTT. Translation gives CASSDRQDGQPQHF.

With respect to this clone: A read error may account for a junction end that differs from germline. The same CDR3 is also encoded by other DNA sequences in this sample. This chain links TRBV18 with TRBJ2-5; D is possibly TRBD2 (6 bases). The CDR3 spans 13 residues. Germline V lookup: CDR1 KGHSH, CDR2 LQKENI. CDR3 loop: CASSRRDQETQYF. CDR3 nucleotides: TGTGCCAGCTCACGGCGGGACCAGGAGACCCAGTACTTC.

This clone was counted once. CDR3 residues: CASSLAGSYEQYF. As DNA, the CDR3 is TGCGCCAGCAGCTTGGCAGGCTCCTACGAGCAGTACTTC. The chain has TRBV5-1 and TRBJ2-7; D unresolved. The CDR3 has 13 amino acids. V lost 0 bases and J lost 0, with 4 bases in between. Germline lookup yields CDR1 SGHRS and CDR2 YFSETQ.

The CDR3 spells CASSQGEGSSGNTIYF. The CDR3 region has the DNA TGTGCCAGCAGCCAAGGGGAGGGCAGCTCTGGAAACACCATATATTTT. J is TRBJ1-3 and V is TRBV4-2; unclear D gene. The length of the CDR3 is 16 residues. Trimming removed 1 base at V and 0 bases at J, with 10 bases between. Germline assignment: CDR1 LGHNA and CDR2 YNFKEQ.

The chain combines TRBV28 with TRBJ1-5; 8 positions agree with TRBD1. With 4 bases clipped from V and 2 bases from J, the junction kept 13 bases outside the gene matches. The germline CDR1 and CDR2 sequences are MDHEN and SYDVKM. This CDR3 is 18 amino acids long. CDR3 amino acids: CASSSRQGSSRGNQPQHF. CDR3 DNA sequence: TGTGCCAGCAGTTCGAGACAGGGGTCCTCGCGGGGCAATCAGCCCCAGCATTTT.

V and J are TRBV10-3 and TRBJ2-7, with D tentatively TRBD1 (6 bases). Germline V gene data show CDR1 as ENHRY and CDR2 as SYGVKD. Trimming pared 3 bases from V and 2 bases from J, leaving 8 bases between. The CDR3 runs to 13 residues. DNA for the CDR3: TGTGCCATCAGTGAACAGGGAACCTACGAGCAGTACTTC. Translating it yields CAISEQGTYEQYF.

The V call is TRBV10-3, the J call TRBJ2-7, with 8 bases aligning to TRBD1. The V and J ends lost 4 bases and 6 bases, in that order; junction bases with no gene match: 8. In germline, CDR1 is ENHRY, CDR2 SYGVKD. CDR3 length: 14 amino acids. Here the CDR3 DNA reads TGTGCCATCAGTGCACAGGGGGTAGTAAGCGAGCAGTACTTC. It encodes CAISAQGVVSEQYF.

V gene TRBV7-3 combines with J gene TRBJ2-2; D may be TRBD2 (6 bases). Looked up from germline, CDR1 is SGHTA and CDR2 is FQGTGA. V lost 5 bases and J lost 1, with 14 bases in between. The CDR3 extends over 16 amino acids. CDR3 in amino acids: CASSVQGSGNTGELFF. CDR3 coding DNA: TGTGCCAGCAGCGTTCAGGGTAGCGGGAACACCGGGGAGCTGTTTTTT.

The CDR3 loop is CASSGQGSQPQHF. The CDR3 nucleotides read TGTGCCAGCAGCGGACAGGGGAGTCAGCCCCAGCATTTT. This sequence joins TRBV27 and TRBJ1-5, with 9 bases that match TRBD1. J gave up 6 bases and V 6 bases, and 3 bases lay outside the gene matches. This CDR3 spans 13 amino acids. The germline CDR1 and CDR2 sequences are MNHEY and SMNVEV (reference sequence).

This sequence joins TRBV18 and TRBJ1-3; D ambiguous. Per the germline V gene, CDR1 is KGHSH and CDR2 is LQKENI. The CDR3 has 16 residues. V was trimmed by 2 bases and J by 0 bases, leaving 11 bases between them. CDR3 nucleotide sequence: TGTGCCAGCTCACCAGTTCCAGATCCCTCTGGAAACACCATATATTTT. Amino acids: CASSPVPDPSGNTIYF.

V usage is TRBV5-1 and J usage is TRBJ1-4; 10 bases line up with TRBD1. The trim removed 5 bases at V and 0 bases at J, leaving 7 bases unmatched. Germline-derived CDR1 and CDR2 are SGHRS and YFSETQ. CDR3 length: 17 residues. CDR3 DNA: TGCGCCAGCAGGGGACAGGGGCCACTTTCAACTAATGAAAAACTGTTTTTT. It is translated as CASRGQGPLSTNEKLFF.

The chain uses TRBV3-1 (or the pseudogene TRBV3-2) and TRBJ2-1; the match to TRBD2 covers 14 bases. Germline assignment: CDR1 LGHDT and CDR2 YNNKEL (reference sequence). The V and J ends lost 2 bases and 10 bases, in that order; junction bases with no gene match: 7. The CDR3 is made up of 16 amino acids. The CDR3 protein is CASSQLGTSGRGEQFF. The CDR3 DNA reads TGTGCCAGCAGCCAACTCGGGACTAGCGGGAGAGGGGAGCAGTTCTTC.

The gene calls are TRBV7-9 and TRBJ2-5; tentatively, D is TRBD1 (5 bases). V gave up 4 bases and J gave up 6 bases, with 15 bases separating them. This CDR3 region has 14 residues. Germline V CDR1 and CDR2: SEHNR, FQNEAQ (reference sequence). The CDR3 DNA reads TGTGCCAGCAGCTCCCCGCAGGGCTTAAAGACCCAGTACTTC. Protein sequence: CASSSPQGLKTQYF.

The chain's CDR3 is CSVSTVNTEAFF. CDR3 bases: TGCAGCGTCTCGACAGTGAACACTGAAGCTTTCTTT. The genes are TRBV29-1 and TRBJ1-1, with a tentative D call TRBD1 (5 bases). This CDR3 has 12 residues. The V gene's germline CDR1 is SQVTM and CDR2 ANQGSEA. V lost 6 bases and J lost 0, with 8 bases in between. Together with reference TRBV29-1 and TRBJ1-1, the CDR3 gives the full variable domain: SAVISQKPSRDICQRGTSLTIQCQVDSQVTMMFWYRQQPGQSLTLIATANQGSEATYESGFVIDKFPISRPNLTFSTLTVSNMSPEDSSIYLCSVSTVNTEAFFGQGTRLTVV.

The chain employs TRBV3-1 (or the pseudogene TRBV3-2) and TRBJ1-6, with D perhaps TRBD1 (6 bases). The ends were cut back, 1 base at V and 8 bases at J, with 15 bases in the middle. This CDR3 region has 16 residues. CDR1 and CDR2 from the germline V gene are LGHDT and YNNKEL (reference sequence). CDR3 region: CASSQGGAGVDSPLHF. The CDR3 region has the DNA TGTGCCAGCAGCCAAGGGGGGGCGGGGGTAGATTCACCCCTCCACTTT.

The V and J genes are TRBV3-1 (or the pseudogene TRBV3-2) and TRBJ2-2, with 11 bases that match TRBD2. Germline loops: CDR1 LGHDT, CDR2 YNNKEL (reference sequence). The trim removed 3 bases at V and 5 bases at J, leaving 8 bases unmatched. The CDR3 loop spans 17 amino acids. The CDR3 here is CASSHPLTSGITGELFF. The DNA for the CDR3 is TGTGCCAGCAGCCACCCCCTGACTAGCGGGATAACCGGGGAGCTGTTTTTT.

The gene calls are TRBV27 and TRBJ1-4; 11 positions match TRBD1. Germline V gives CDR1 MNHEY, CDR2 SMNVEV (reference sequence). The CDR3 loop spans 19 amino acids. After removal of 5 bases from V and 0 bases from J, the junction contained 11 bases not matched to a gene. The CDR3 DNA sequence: TGTGCCAGCAGTCGGGACAGGGGGACCCAAAGCTCAACTAATGAAAAACTGTTTTTT. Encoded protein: CASSRDRGTQSSTNEKLFF.

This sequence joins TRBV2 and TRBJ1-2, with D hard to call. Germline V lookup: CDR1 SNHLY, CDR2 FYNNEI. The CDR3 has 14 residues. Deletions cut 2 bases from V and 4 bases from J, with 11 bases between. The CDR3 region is CASSENGSGYGYTF. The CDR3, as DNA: TGTGCCAGCAGTGAAAATGGGTCAGGCTATGGCTACACCTTC.

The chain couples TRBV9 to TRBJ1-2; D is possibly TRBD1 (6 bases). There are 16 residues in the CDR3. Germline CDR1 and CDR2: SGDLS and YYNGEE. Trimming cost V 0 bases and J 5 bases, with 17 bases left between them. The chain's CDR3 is CASSVAAQGRGYGYTF. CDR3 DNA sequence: TGTGCCAGCAGCGTAGCGGCGCAGGGGCGGGGGTATGGCTACACCTTC.

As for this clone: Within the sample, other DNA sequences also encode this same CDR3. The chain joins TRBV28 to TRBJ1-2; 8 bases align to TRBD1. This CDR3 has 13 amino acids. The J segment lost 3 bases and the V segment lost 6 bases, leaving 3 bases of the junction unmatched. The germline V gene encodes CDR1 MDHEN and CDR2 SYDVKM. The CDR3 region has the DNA TGTGCCAGCAGCCCGACAGGGGACTATGGCTACACCTTC. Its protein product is CASSPTGDYGYTF.

The CDR3, as DNA: TGTGCCAGCAGCTCCCTCCCGGCGGGAGGCTCCTACAATGAGCAGTTCTTC. Translation gives CASSSLPAGGSYNEQFF. V usage is TRBV7-8 and J usage is TRBJ2-1; 8 bases agree with TRBD2. The CDR3 runs 17 residues. Germline values: CDR1 SGHVS, CDR2 FQNEAQ. V was clipped by 4 bases and J by 0 bases; unmatched bases: 8. Looking up the rest from reference TRBV7-8 and TRBJ2-1 gives the full variable domain: GAGVSQSPRYKVAKRGQDVALRCDPISGHVSLFWYQQALGQGPEFLTYFQNEAQLDKSGLPSDRFFAERPEGSVSTLKIQRTQQEDSAVYLCASSSLPAGGSYNEQFFGPGTRLTVL.

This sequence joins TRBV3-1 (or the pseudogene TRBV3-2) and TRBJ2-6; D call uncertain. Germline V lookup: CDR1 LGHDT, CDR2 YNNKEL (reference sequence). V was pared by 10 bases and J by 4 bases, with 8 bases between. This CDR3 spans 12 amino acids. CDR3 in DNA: TGTGCCACTTCTTCGGGGGCCAACGTCCTGACTTTC. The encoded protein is CATSSGANVLTF.

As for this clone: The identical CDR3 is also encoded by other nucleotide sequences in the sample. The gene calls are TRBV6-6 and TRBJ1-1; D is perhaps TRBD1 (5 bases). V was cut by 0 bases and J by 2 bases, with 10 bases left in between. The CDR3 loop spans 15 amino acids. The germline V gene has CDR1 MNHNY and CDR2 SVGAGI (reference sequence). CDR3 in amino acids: CASSYSRQPNTEAFF. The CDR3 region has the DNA TGTGCCAGCAGTTACTCGAGACAGCCAAACACTGAAGCTTTCTTT.

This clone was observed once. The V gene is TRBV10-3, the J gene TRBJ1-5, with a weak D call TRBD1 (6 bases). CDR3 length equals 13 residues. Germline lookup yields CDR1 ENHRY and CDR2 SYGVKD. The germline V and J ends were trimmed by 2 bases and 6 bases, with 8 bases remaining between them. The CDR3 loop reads CAISEAGAQPQHF. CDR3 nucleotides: TGTGCCATCAGTGAGGCGGGGGCTCAGCCCCAGCATTTT.

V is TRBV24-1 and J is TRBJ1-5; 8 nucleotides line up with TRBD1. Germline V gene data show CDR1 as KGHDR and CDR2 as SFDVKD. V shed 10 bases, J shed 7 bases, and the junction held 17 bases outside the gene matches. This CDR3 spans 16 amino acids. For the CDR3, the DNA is TGTGCCACTATTAATGGTGGACAGGGTAGGTACCAGCCCCAGCATTTT. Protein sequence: CATINGGQGRYQPQHF.

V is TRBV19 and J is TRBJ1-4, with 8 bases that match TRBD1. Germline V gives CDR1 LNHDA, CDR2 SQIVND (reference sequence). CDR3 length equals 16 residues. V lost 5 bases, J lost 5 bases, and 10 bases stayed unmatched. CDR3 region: CASSLLITGGNEKLFF. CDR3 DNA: TGTGCCAGTAGTCTCCTGATTACAGGGGGAAATGAAAAACTGTTTTTT.

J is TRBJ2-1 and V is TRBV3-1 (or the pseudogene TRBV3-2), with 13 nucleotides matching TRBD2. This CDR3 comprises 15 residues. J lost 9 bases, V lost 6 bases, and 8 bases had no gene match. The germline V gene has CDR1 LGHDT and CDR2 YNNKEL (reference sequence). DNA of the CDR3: TGTGCCAGCAGTTTGGGACTAGCGGGAAGAGGTGAGCAGTTCTTC. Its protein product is CASSLGLAGRGEQFF.